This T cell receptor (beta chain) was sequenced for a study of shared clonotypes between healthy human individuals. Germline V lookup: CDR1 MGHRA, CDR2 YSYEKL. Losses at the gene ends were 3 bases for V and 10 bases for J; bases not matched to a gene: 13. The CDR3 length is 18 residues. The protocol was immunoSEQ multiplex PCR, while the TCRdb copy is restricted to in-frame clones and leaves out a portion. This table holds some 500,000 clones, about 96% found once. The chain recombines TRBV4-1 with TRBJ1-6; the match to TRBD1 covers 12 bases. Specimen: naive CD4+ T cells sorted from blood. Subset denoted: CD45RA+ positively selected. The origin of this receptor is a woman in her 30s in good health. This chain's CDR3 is CASSQRGQGAGLSSPLHF. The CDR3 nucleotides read TGCGCCAGCAGCCAGAGGGGACAGGGGGCAGGGTTGTCCTCACCCCTCCACTTT.